The sequence of this TCR beta chain was determined in a study of cytomegalovirus exposure and HLA in healthy donors. Study-wide background: The 500 to 850 first-cohort repertoires and the roughly 120 validation repertoires shared the same platform, a later analysis reported.

The V and J ends lost 5 bases and 6 bases respectively, with 26 bases between them. The CDR3 runs to 18 residues. The germline V gene has CDR1 LNHDA and CDR2 SQIVND (reference sequence). Sequencing used immunoSEQ multiplex PCR; TCRdb keeps in-frame clones, though not all of them. The sample includes some 130,000 clones, about nine tenths seen only once; the top ten take less than 1.5%. Sequencing used PBMCs. The source of this sequence is a man aged 25 to 40 in good health and CMV-seronegative. This chain links TRBV19 with TRBJ2-1; D perhaps matches TRBD2 (6 bases). Written as DNA, the CDR3 is TGTGCCAGTAGTGGGCAGGGTTTTACTGTAGCGGTAGGCAATGAGCAGTTCTTC. Its translation is CASSGQGFTVAVGNEQFF.